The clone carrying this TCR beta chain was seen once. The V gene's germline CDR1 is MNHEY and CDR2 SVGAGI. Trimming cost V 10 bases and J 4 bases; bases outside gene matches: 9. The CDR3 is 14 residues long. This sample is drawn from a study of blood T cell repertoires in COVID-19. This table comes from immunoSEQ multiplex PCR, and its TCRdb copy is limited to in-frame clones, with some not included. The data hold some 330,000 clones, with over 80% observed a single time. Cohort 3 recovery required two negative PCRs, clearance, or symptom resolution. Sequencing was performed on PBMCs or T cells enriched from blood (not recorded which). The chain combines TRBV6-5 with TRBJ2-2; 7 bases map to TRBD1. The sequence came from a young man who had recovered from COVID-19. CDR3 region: CATALRGTTGELFF. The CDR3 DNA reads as TGTGCCACCGCCCTCAGGGGGACCACCGGGGAGCTGTTTTTT.